This TCR beta chain was identified in a study of blood T cell repertoires in COVID-19. Study in general: Acute and convalescent COVID-19 samples came from the United States, Italy and Spain.

Germline loops: CDR1 SGHAT, CDR2 FQNNGV. Trimming shortened V by 5 bases and J by 5 bases, and 15 bases separated the two germline ends. The CDR3 runs 14 residues. Profiled with immunoSEQ multiplex PCR; TCRdb holds only in-frame clones, not every one. The table records around 280,000 clones, roughly 89% of them present only once. This sequence was found in a woman aged 18-30 years with acute COVID-19. The rearrangement joins TRBV11-2 to TRBJ1-2; no firm D call. What was sequenced was PBMCs or T cells enriched from blood (not recorded which). This CDR3 is CASSPGGVRYGYTF. The CDR3 DNA follows: TGTGCCAGCAGCCCCGGCGGGGTGAGGTATGGCTACACCTTC.